This TCR beta chain came from a study of T cell responses to AZD1222 COVID-19 vaccine. General study results and limits: Researchers report vaccine-associated CD4 TCRs spanning spike, with dominance at 160-218 and 743-854. Targeting of unmutated variant regions was reportedly seen in nearly half of spike-specific TCRs. Increased Spike-specific TCR breadth and depth were observed after two AZD1222 doses.

For this clone: Its specificity is not known. Other DNA sequences in this sample translate to the same CDR3.

The CDR3 contains 13 residues. Germline CDR1 is SEHNR and CDR2 is FQNEAQ (reference sequence). V lost 2 bases and J 3 bases, leaving 7 bases between the germline ends. Using immunoSEQ multiplex PCR, the repertoire was profiled, and TCRdb retains in-frame clones only, with some absent. The table lists some 170,000 clones, approximately 90% of them singletons. The TCR sequence derives from an adult who received the MenACWY meningococcal vaccine as a control. The chain has TRBV7-9 and TRBJ1-2; maybe TRBD1 (5 bases). The sequences come from peripheral blood, collected 28 days after the second dose of the MenACWY control vaccine. CDR3 amino acids: CASSLIQDYGYTF. The CDR3 nucleotides read TGTGCCAGCAGCTTAATACAGGACTATGGCTACACCTTC.